The 27 T cell receptor beta chains reported below all come from one sample, sequenced in a study of blood T cells in healthy people across ages. It was with a sample-barcoded 5' primer and a J-beta primer mix that a second PCR of roughly 7 to 12 cycles was run. Using its own MiXCR run on the 5' RACE reads, TCRdb lists one record per CDR3 protein. The repertoire holds 650,000 to 1,000,000 distinct CDR3 sequences, with around half as singletons. The material sequenced was blood. The source of these receptors is an older man in good health.

V gene TRBV12-3 or TRBV12-4 combines with J gene TRBJ2-5; D is uncertain. V lost 3 bases, J lost 6 bases, and 11 bases lay in between. The CDR3 runs to 13 residues. CDR3 bases: TGTGCCAGCAGTTTTAGTCTTCTGAAGACCCAGTACTTC. Translated: CASSFSLLKTQYF.

This clonotype has just a few counts. With a much larger clone just one base away, this may be a read error. J is TRBJ2-5 and V is TRBV7-2; no firm D call. V gave up 5 bases and J gave up 11 bases, with 15 bases separating them. Germline V gives CDR1 SGHTA, CDR2 FQGNSA. The CDR3 extends over 12 amino acids. The CDR3 DNA sequence: TGTGCCAGCAGCACACAACGCAATGAGCAGTACTTC. Its translation: CASSTQRNEQYF.

This clonotype was found once. The CDR3: CASRLDRVKEQFF. The CDR3 DNA follows: TGTGCCAGCAGGCTGGACAGGGTAAAGGAGCAGTTCTTC. V usage is TRBV12-3 or TRBV12-4 and J usage is TRBJ2-1, with 8 nucleotides matching TRBD1. V trimming: 6 bases; J trimming: 10 bases; junction bases outside the gene matches: 8. The CDR3 is made up of 13 amino acids.

This clonotype was observed a few times. The chain recombines TRBV12-3 or TRBV12-4 with TRBJ2-1, with 11 nucleotides matching TRBD2. This CDR3 comprises 16 residues. Germline trimming cut 7 bases from V and 10 bases from J; bases unmatched to any gene: 15. In DNA, the CDR3 is TGTGCCAGCAATCCGGACGGACTAGCGGGTGGAGGCGAGCAGTTCTTC. This translates into CASNPDGLAGGGEQFF.

V usage is TRBV7-9 and J usage is TRBJ2-6; D remains unclear. Trimming took 0 bases from V and 1 from J, leaving 7 bases between them. The CDR3 totals 16 residues. Germline V gives CDR1 SEHNR, CDR2 FQNEAQ (reference sequence). The CDR3, as DNA: TGTGCCAGCAGCTTAGCGATAAGTTCTGGGGCCAACGTCCTGACTTTC. Protein: CASSLAISSGANVLTF. Combining the CDR3 with reference TRBV7-9 and TRBJ2-6 gives the whole variable domain DTGVSQNPRHKITKRGQNVTFRCDPISEHNRLYWYRQTLGQGPEFLTYFQNEAQLEKSRLLSDRFSAERPKGSFSTLEIQRTEQGDSAMYLCASSLAISSGANVLTFGAGSRLTVL.

This chain joins TRBV27 and TRBJ1-2; no clear D. The length of the CDR3 is 13 residues. Germline V CDR1 and CDR2: MNHEY, SMNVEV (reference sequence). V lost 4 bases and J lost 8, with 14 bases in between. In DNA, the CDR3 is TGTGCCAGCAGTTCTCTAAGGGAAATGGGCTACACCTTC. It translates to CASSSLREMGYTF.

V and J are TRBV7-9 and TRBJ2-7, with D possibly being TRBD1 (6 bases). V was clipped by 5 bases and J by 0 bases, with 11 bases between them. Per the germline V gene, CDR1 is SEHNR and CDR2 is FQNEAQ (reference sequence). The CDR3 has 14 residues. For the CDR3, the DNA is TGTGCCAGCAGCCGAGGACAGCTCTCCTACGAGCAGTACTTC. Translating gives CASSRGQLSYEQYF.

The V gene is TRBV12-3 or TRBV12-4, the J gene TRBJ1-5; 7 bases agree with TRBD1. V lost 5 bases to trimming and J lost 0 bases; unmatched junction nucleotides: 7. The CDR3 is made up of 16 amino acids. The CDR3 loop reads CASSLGGGDSNQPQHF. DNA of the CDR3: TGTGCCAGCAGTCTAGGGGGCGGGGATAGCAATCAGCCCCAGCATTTT.

This clonotype was observed at least ten times. This chain joins TRBV5-6 and TRBJ2-1, with 9 positions matching TRBD1. With 3 bases clipped from V and 3 bases from J, the junction kept 7 bases outside the gene matches. Germline V CDR1 and CDR2: SGHDT, YYEEEE. This CDR3 contains 16 residues. DNA of the CDR3: TGTGCCAGCAGCTCGGACCGGGACAGGGACTACAATGAGCAGTTCTTC. Residues: CASSSDRDRDYNEQFF. The full variable domain, with the rest looked up from reference TRBV5-6 and TRBJ2-1, is DAGVTQSPTHLIKTRGQQVTLRCSPKSGHDTVSWYQQALGQGPQFIFQYYEEEERQRGNFPDRFSGHQFPNYSSELNVNALLLGDSALYLCASSSDRDRDYNEQFFGPGTRLTVL.

V and J are TRBV14 and TRBJ2-3; TRBD2 matches at 14 bases. The CDR3 runs to 16 residues. The germline CDR1 and CDR2 sequences are SGHDN and FVKESK. V lost 5 bases and J lost 7; bases outside the gene matches: 8. The CDR3 region has the DNA TGTGCCAGCAGCTCAAGGGGGACTAGCGGGAGCAATACGCAGTATTTT. It codes for CASSSRGTSGSNTQYF.

This chain connects TRBV20-1 to TRBJ2-3, with 9 bases matching TRBD2. CDR1 and CDR2 (germline): DFQATT, SNEGSKA (reference sequence). J was trimmed by 0 bases and V by 3 bases; bases with no gene match: 10. The CDR3 has 17 amino acids. CDR3 loop: CSASGGLAGTSTDTQYF. CDR3 in DNA: TGCAGTGCTAGCGGTGGCCTAGCGGGGACGAGCACAGATACGCAGTATTTT.

This chain connects TRBV28 to TRBJ2-5; D may be TRBD2 (5 bases). The J call is doubtful: the DNA matches TRBJ2-7 better. The CDR3 length is 15 residues. CDR1 is MDHEN, CDR2 SYDVKM, per germline. The CDR3 protein is CASSQIWRAPYEQYF. The CDR3 nucleotides read TGTGCCAGCAGTCAAATTTGGCGGGCCCCCTACGAGCAGTACTTC.

The rearrangement joins TRBV15 to TRBJ1-6; the match to TRBD1 covers 8 bases. CDR3 length equals 15 residues. J was trimmed by 9 bases and V by 0 bases; bases with no gene match: 4. Looked up from germline, CDR1 is LNHNV and CDR2 is YYDKDF (reference sequence). The CDR3 bases are TGTGCCACCAGCAGAGAAGGACAGGGCTTTTCACCCCTCCACTTT. This translates into CATSREGQGFSPLHF.

This clonotype has more than one count but fewer than ten. Possible read error: a much larger clone is one base away. This chain joins TRBV7-2 and TRBJ2-1, with D tentatively TRBD2 (5 bases). Deletions cut 5 bases from V and 3 bases from J, with 14 bases between. Germline V lookup: CDR1 SGHTA, CDR2 FQGNSA. This CDR3 contains 15 residues. Here the CDR3 DNA reads TGTGCCAGCAGCCCAGCAAAGGGAGTCTACAATGAGCAGTTCTTC. It codes for CASSPAKGVYNEQFF.

V usage is TRBV5-1 and J usage is TRBJ2-1, with D possibly matching TRBD2 (5 bases). The V and J ends lost 2 bases and 13 bases respectively, with 16 bases between them. Germline V gene data show CDR1 as SGHRS and CDR2 as YFSETQ. The CDR3 has 13 residues. The CDR3 DNA is TGCGCCAGCAGCTTATCCGGGAAAGAGACCCAGTTCTTC. Translated: CASSLSGKETQFF.

The rearrangement uses TRBV2 and TRBJ1-5; 8 bases line up with TRBD1. The J segment lost 0 bases and the V segment lost 5 bases, leaving 6 bases of the junction unmatched. The length of the CDR3 is 16 residues. Germline loops: CDR1 SNHLY, CDR2 FYNNEI. The CDR3 spells CASSSPGGHSNQPQHF. The CDR3 DNA sequence: TGTGCCAGCAGTTCCCCAGGGGGCCATAGCAATCAGCCCCAGCATTTT.

The chain carries TRBV12-3 or TRBV12-4 and TRBJ1-1; D unclear. The CDR3 extends over 14 amino acids. V dropped 1 base and J dropped 2 bases, with 8 bases sitting between them. The CDR3 DNA reads as TGTGCCAGCAGTTTAGTTTGGGAAAACACTGAAGCTTTCTTT. Translated: CASSLVWENTEAFF.

This chain links TRBV7-2 with TRBJ2-1; TRBD1 aligns across 9 bases. V lost 5 bases and J lost 7; bases outside the gene matches: 6. Germline CDR1 and CDR2: SGHTA and FQGNSA. CDR3 length: 14 residues. CDR3 nucleotide sequence: TGTGCCAGCAGCCCAGATGGGACAGGGAATGAGCAGTTCTTC. Translated, it gives CASSPDGTGNEQFF.

The chain couples TRBV20-1 to TRBJ2-1, with 9 bases aligning to TRBD2. The CDR3 totals 15 residues. Germline CDR1 and CDR2: DFQATT and SNEGSKA (reference sequence). V lost 1 base to trimming and J lost 5 bases; unmatched junction nucleotides: 6. In nucleotides, the CDR3 is TGCAGTGCTAGAGGGCCGGGACTAGCTGACAATGAGCAGTTCTTC. Amino acid sequence: CSARGPGLADNEQFF.

The sample holds a few counts of this clonotype. This sequence joins TRBV29-1 and TRBJ1-4; weak D call: TRBD1 (6 bases). The germline gives CDR1 SQVTM, CDR2 ANQGSEA. V lost 7 bases and J 0 bases, leaving 12 bases between the germline ends. This CDR3 contains 14 residues. The CDR3 loop reads CSAIAGATNEKLFF. The CDR3 region has the DNA TGCAGCGCCATAGCAGGGGCAACTAATGAAAAACTGTTTTTT.

The V gene is TRBV11-1, the J gene TRBJ2-1; TRBD1 aligns across 11 bases. CDR3 size: 15 residues. The germline V gene has CDR1 SGHAT and CDR2 FQDESV (reference sequence). V lost 1 base, J lost 8 bases, and 4 bases stayed unmatched. The CDR3 DNA follows: TGTGCCAGCAGCTTAGTTGGGGACAGGGGGGATGAGCAGTTCTTC. Its translation: CASSLVGDRGDEQFF. Drawing the rest from reference TRBV11-1 and TRBJ2-1, the complete variable domain is EAEVAQSPRYKITEKSQAVAFWCDPISGHATLYWYRQILGQGPELLVQFQDESVVDDSQLPKDRFSAERLKGVDSTLKIQPAELGDSAMYLCASSLVGDRGDEQFFGPGTRLTVL.

The CDR3 is CTSSHTWNTGELFF. Written as DNA, the CDR3 is TGTACCAGCAGTCATACTTGGAACACCGGGGAGCTGTTTTTT. The V call is TRBV7-2, the J call TRBJ2-2; D unclear. CDR3 length: 14 amino acids. The germline gives CDR1 SGHTA, CDR2 FQGNSA. V lost 6 bases and J lost 1, with 9 bases in between.

The CDR3 DNA reads TGTGCCAGCAGCAGCTGCCTAGCTAACTATGGCTACACCTTC. This sequence encodes CASSSCLANYGYTF. This chain joins TRBV12-3 or TRBV12-4 and TRBJ1-2; D is uncertain. This CDR3 is built from 14 residues. V lost 6 bases to trimming and J lost 0 bases, with 11 bases between them.

The chain carries TRBV6-1 and TRBJ2-1; D is possibly TRBD2 (6 bases). The V and J ends lost 3 bases and 5 bases respectively, with 20 bases between them. This CDR3 has 17 residues. Germline V gives CDR1 MNHNS, CDR2 SASEGT. The CDR3 DNA sequence: TGTGCCAGCAGTGAGACCTTAGGGAGCCGGGGGAACAATGAGCAGTTCTTC. Translated: CASSETLGSRGNNEQFF.

The rearrangement links TRBV10-3 to TRBJ2-7; D unresolved. CDR3 size: 13 residues. V lost 3 bases, J lost 2 bases, and 8 bases lay in between. Looked up from germline, CDR1 is ENHRY and CDR2 is SYGVKD. The CDR3: CAISEKAPYEQYF. CDR3 nucleotide sequence: TGTGCCATCAGTGAAAAGGCGCCCTACGAGCAGTACTTC.

This rearrangement joins TRBV10-3 to TRBJ2-3; 10 bases line up with TRBD2. V lost 6 bases, J lost 3 bases, and 9 bases stayed unmatched. The CDR3 has 16 residues. The germline CDR1 and CDR2 sequences are ENHRY and SYGVKD. The CDR3: CAIRPLAGVGTDTQYF. CDR3 nucleotides: TGTGCCATCAGACCCCTAGCGGGAGTTGGAACAGATACGCAGTATTTT.

The chain couples TRBV7-8 to TRBJ2-7; TRBD1 matches 7 bases. J gave up 1 base and V 4 bases, and 7 bases lay outside the gene matches. The length of the CDR3 is 15 residues. The germline V gene has CDR1 SGHVS and CDR2 FQNEAQ. The CDR3 loop reads CASSSPDRTSYEQYF. CDR3 DNA sequence: TGTGCCAGCAGCTCCCCGGACAGGACATCCTACGAGCAGTACTTC.